A selection of T cell receptor beta chains follows, all from one sample in a study of blood T cell repertoires in COVID-19. Here immunoSEQ multiplex PCR was the method, and the copy in TCRdb shows in-frame clones only, minus some. The sample yields approximately 76,000 clones, approximately 82% seen once. The material sequenced was peripheral blood. The origin of the receptors is a man at least 80 years old with active or convalescent COVID-19. Each CDR3 is given with its conserved first and last residue. Each record gives: V gene, D gene, CDR3 length, clone size, J gene, CDR3 protein, CDR3 DNA. A D gene is named only where the DNA matches it firmly. Part of the rows lack a size; the others show once, few, many or a class for expanded clones.

V: TRBV28; D: TRBD2; length: 15; size: .; J: TRBJ2-3; CDR3: CASSPGLAVGDTQYF; DNA: TGTGCCAGCAGTCCCGGACTAGCGGTGGGAGATACGCAGTATTTT
V: TRBV10-1; D: TRBD2; length: 19; size: .; J: TRBJ2-3; CDR3: CASSESTRDYQGRTDTQYF; DNA: TGCGCCAGCAGTGAGTCGACCCGGGACTACCAGGGCCGCACAGATACGCAGTATTTT
V: TRBV27; D: TRBD1; length: 21; size: few; J: TRBJ2-7; CDR3: CASRGGLVGRQGRRAPYEQYF; DNA: TGTGCCAGCAGAGGGGGTTTGGTGGGGAGACAGGGGAGACGGGCTCCCTACGAGCAGTACTTC
V: TRBV21-1; D: .; length: 20; size: .; J: TRBJ2-1; CDR3: CASSAQPGTSGGYTYNEQFF; DNA: TGTGCCAGCAGCGCTCAGCCCGGGACTAGCGGGGGGTATACCTACAATGAGCAGTTCTTC
V: TRBV5-1; D: .; length: 14; size: .; J: TRBJ2-5; CDR3: CASSDTAAQETQYF; DNA: TGCGCCAGCAGCGATACAGCCGCCCAAGAGACCCAGTACTTC
V: TRBV5-1; D: .; length: 15; size: .; J: TRBJ1-4; CDR3: CASSLGAATNEKLFF; DNA: TGCGCCAGCAGCTTGGGGGCTGCAACTAATGAAAAACTGTTTTTT
V: TRBV3-1/TRBV3-2; D: TRBD1; length: 16; size: .; J: TRBJ2-2; CDR3: CASSQDARQGTGELFF; DNA: TGTGCCAGCAGCCAAGATGCGAGACAGGGAACCGGGGAGCTGTTTTTT
V: TRBV2; D: TRBD2; length: 14; size: .; J: TRBJ2-5; CDR3: CASSQLAAQETQYF; DNA: TGTGCCAGCAGTCAACTAGCGGCGCAAGAGACCCAGTACTTC
V: TRBV7-9; D: TRBD1; length: 12; size: .; J: TRBJ2-1; CDR3: CASSTHRGEQFF; DNA: TGTGCCAGCAGCACCCACAGGGGTGAGCAGTTCTTC
V: TRBV2; D: TRBD2; length: 15; size: once; J: TRBJ2-1; CDR3: CASKGTSGNYNEQFF; DNA: TGTGCCAGCAAAGGGACTAGCGGGAACTACAATGAGCAGTTCTTC
V: TRBV9; D: TRBD1; length: 14; size: .; J: TRBJ1-4; CDR3: CASSARGNGEKLFF; DNA: TGTGCCAGCAGCGCCAGGGGGAACGGTGAAAAACTGTTTTTT
V: TRBV9; D: .; length: 14; size: .; J: TRBJ1-1; CDR3: CASSAQGTGTEAFF; DNA: TGTGCCAGCAGCGCCCAGGGTACGGGCACTGAAGCTTTCTTT
V: TRBV19; D: TRBD1; length: 13; size: .; J: TRBJ1-5; CDR3: CASSVQGAQPQHF; DNA: TGTGCCAGTAGTGTACAGGGGGCCCAGCCCCAGCATTTT
V: TRBV7-9; D: .; length: 15; size: once; J: TRBJ2-3; CDR3: CASSPEEGFTDTQYF; DNA: TGTGCCAGCAGCCCCGAGGAAGGCTTCACAGATACGCAGTATTTT
V: TRBV5-1; D: .; length: 14; size: .; J: TRBJ1-2; CDR3: CASSQPGVNYGYTF; DNA: TGCGCCAGCAGCCAACCAGGGGTCAACTATGGCTACACCTTC
V: TRBV28; D: .; length: 13; size: .; J: TRBJ1-1; CDR3: CASRKGESTEAFF; DNA: TGTGCCAGCAGAAAGGGGGAAAGTACTGAAGCTTTCTTT
V: TRBV5-1; D: .; length: 14; size: .; J: TRBJ2-7; CDR3: CASSFTGSSYEQYF; DNA: TGCGCCAGCAGCTTTACAGGGAGCTCCTACGAGCAGTACTTC
V: TRBV27; D: TRBD1; length: 14; size: few; J: TRBJ1-6; CDR3: CASSSGTGVSPLHF; DNA: TGTGCCAGCAGTTCCGGGACAGGGGTTTCACCCCTCCACTTT
V: TRBV5-1; D: TRBD1; length: 16; size: .; J: TRBJ1-6; CDR3: CASSLGRTGPNSPLHF; DNA: TGCGCCAGCAGCTTGGGTCGGACAGGCCCTAATTCACCCCTCCACTTT
V: TRBV7-6; D: .; length: 15; size: .; J: TRBJ2-7; CDR3: CASSLSGQGGVEQYF; DNA: TGTGCCAGCAGCTTATCCGGTCAGGGGGGAGTCGAGCAGTACTTC
V: TRBV6-5; D: .; length: 13; size: .; J: TRBJ1-5; CDR3: CASTGGGGQPQHF; DNA: TGTGCCAGCACCGGGGGGGGCGGTCAGCCCCAGCATTTT
V: TRBV2; D: TRBD2; length: 16; size: .; J: TRBJ2-7; CDR3: CASSDPTSGPTYEQYF; DNA: TGTGCCAGCAGTGACCCCACTAGCGGCCCTACCTACGAGCAGTACTTC
V: TRBV7-9; D: TRBD1; length: 16; size: .; J: TRBJ1-4; CDR3: CASSSSGGRLNEKLFF; DNA: TGTGCCAGCAGCTCGTCAGGGGGGCGTCTCAATGAAAAACTGTTTTTT
V: TRBV3-1/TRBV3-2; D: TRBD1; length: 14; size: .; J: TRBJ1-1; CDR3: CASRRQGRSTEAFF; DNA: TGTGCCAGCAGACGACAGGGGAGGAGCACTGAAGCTTTCTTT
V: TRBV2; D: .; length: 13; size: .; J: TRBJ1-2; CDR3: CASTAGRNYGYTF; DNA: TGTGCCAGCACAGCGGGCCGGAACTATGGCTACACCTTC
V: TRBV28; D: TRBD1; length: 14; size: .; J: TRBJ1-4; CDR3: CASSNSGTGEDLVF; DNA: TGTGCCAGCAGTAATAGCGGGACAGGGGAAGACCTCGTTTTT
V: TRBV7-3; D: TRBD2; length: 16; size: few; J: TRBJ2-1; CDR3: CASSLRTSGGINEQFF; DNA: TGTGCCAGCAGCTTAAGGACTAGCGGGGGTATTAATGAGCAGTTCTTC
V: TRBV9; D: .; length: 15; size: .; J: TRBJ1-2; CDR3: CASSHNRVEDYGYTF; DNA: TGTGCCAGCAGCCATAACAGGGTTGAGGACTATGGCTACACCTTC
V: TRBV5-5; D: .; length: 15; size: .; J: TRBJ1-5; CDR3: CASSLAAGGNQPQHF; DNA: TGTGCCAGCAGCTTGGCGGCAGGGGGCAATCAGCCCCAGCATTTT
V: TRBV5-1; D: TRBD2; length: 16; size: .; J: TRBJ2-7; CDR3: CASSWTSGGAVGEQYF; DNA: TGCGCCAGCAGCTGGACTAGCGGGGGGGCGGTTGGGGAGCAGTACTTC
V: TRBV28; D: TRBD2; length: 17; size: .; J: TRBJ2-3; CDR3: CASSLGGTSGITDTQYF; DNA: TGTGCCAGCAGTTTGGGCGGGACTAGCGGGATCACAGATACGCAGTATTTT
V: TRBV27; D: .; length: 16; size: .; J: TRBJ2-6; CDR3: CASRQPGLGGANVLTF; DNA: TGTGCCAGCAGACAGCCGGGATTGGGTGGGGCCAACGTCCTGACTTTC
V: TRBV18; D: TRBD2; length: 15; size: .; J: TRBJ2-2; CDR3: CASSPTGGRTGELFF; DNA: TGTGCCAGCTCACCAACGGGGGGGCGCACCGGGGAGCTGTTTTTT
V: TRBV28; D: .; length: 14; size: .; J: TRBJ1-2; CDR3: CASSLGTGSYGYTF; DNA: TGTGCCAGCAGTTTAGGTACAGGGTCCTATGGCTACACCTTC
V: TRBV28; D: TRBD2; length: 15; size: once; J: TRBJ2-3; CDR3: CASSTRLAGTDTQYF; DNA: TGTGCCAGCAGTACCCGACTAGCGGGCACAGATACGCAGTATTTT
V: TRBV6-6; D: TRBD1; length: 14; size: once; J: TRBJ1-2; CDR3: CASSAQGQFYGYTF; DNA: TGTGCCAGCAGTGCACAGGGACAGTTCTATGGCTACACCTTC
V: TRBV6-5; D: TRBD2; length: 15; size: .; J: TRBJ2-5; CDR3: CASRATSGSQETQYF; DNA: TGTGCCAGCAGGGCTACTAGCGGGAGCCAAGAGACCCAGTACTTC
V: TRBV6-5; D: TRBD1; length: 14; size: .; J: TRBJ1-6; CDR3: CASTSGQYNSPLHF; DNA: TGTGCCAGCACCTCGGGACAGTATAATTCACCCCTCCACTTT
V: TRBV6-5; D: TRBD2; length: 15; size: .; J: TRBJ2-5; CDR3: CASTLLLAGAETQYF; DNA: TGTGCCAGCACCCTACTACTAGCGGGAGCAGAGACCCAGTACTTC
V: TRBV19; D: TRBD1; length: 16; size: .; J: TRBJ2-3; CDR3: CASSPAGQGGADTQYF; DNA: TGTGCCAGTAGTCCAGCCGGACAGGGGGGGGCAGATACGCAGTATTTT
V: TRBV20-1; D: .; length: 12; size: .; J: TRBJ1-1; CDR3: CSASQANTEAFF; DNA: TGCAGTGCTAGTCAGGCGAACACTGAAGCTTTCTTT